This T cell receptor beta chain is from a study of brain T cells in children with intractable seizures. The data were produced by immunoSEQ multiplex PCR, yet TCRdb's version contains in-frame clones alone and is incomplete. The sample includes 75,000 to 80,000 clones, just over 90% of them seen just once. This CDR3 has 21 amino acids. V lost 3 bases and J lost 0; bases outside the gene matches: 17. Germline V gene lookup returns CDR1 LNHDA and CDR2 SQIVND (reference sequence). This clonotype was obtained from a boy in the first two years of life with tuberous sclerosis and intractable seizures. The rearrangement links TRBV19 to TRBJ2-1; TRBD2 aligns across 10 bases. Sequenced here: peripheral blood, sampled at surgery. CDR3 sequence reads: CASSIYGRGLSGRASYNEQFF. The CDR3 DNA reads as TGTGCCAGTAGTATCTATGGTAGGGGGCTGAGCGGGAGGGCCTCCTACAATGAGCAGTTCTTC.